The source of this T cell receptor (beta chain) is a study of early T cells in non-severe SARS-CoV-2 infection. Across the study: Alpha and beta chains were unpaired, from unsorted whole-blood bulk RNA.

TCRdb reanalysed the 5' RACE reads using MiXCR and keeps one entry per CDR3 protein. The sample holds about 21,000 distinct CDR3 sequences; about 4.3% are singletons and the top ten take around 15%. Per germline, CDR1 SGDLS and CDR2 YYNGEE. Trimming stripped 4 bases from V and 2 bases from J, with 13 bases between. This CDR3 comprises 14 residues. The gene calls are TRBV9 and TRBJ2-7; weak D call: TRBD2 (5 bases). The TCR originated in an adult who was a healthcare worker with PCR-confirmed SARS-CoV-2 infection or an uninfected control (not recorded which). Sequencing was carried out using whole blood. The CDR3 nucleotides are TGTGCCAGCAGCCCTCGGACGGGAACCTACGAGCAGTACTTC. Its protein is CASSPRTGTYEQYF. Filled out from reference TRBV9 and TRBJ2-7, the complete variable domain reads DSGVTQTPKHLITATGQRVTLRCSPRSGDLSVYWYQQSLDQGLQFLIQYYNGEERAKGNILERFSAQQFPDLHSELNLSSLELGDSALYFCASSPRTGTYEQYFGPGTRLTVT.